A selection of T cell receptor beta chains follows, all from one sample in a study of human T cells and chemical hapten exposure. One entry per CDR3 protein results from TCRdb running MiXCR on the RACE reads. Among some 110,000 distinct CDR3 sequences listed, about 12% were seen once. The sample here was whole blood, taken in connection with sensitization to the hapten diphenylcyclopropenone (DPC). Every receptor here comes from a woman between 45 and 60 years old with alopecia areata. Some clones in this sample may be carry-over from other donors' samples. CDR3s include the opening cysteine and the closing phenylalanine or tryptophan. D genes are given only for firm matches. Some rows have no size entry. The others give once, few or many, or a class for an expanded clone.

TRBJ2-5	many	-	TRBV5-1	CASSLVAGTETQYF	TGCGCCAGCAGCTTGGTAGCAGGGACCGAGACCCAGTACTTC
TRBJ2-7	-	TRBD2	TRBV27	CASSSPGTSGRRYEQYF	TGTGCCAGCAGTTCCCCAGGGACTAGCGGGAGGAGATACGAGCAGTACTTC
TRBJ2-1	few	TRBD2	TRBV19	CASSIGLAGYNEQFF	TGTGCCAGTAGTATCGGACTAGCGGGATACAATGAGCAGTTCTTC
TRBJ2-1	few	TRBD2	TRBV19	CASSKISGGSYNEQFF	TGTGCCAGTAGTAAAATTAGCGGGGGCTCCTACAATGAGCAGTTCTTC
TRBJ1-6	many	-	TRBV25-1	CASSGGPSSYNSPLHF	TGTGCCAGCAGTGGGGGGCCAAGCTCCTATAATTCACCCCTCCACTTT
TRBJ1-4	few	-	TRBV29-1	CSTRQGGDEKLFF	TGCAGCACCCGTCAGGGAGGGGATGAAAAACTGTTTTTT
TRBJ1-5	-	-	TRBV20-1	CSARNEDSSNQPQHF	TGCAGTGCTCGAAACGAGGACAGCTCAAATCAGCCCCAGCATTTT
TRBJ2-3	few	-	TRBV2	CASDWGAQSTDTQYF	TGTGCCAGCGACTGGGGGGCCCAAAGCACAGATACGCAGTATTTT
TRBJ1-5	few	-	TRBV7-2	CASSLGPYSNQPQHF	TGTGCCAGCAGCTTAGGCCCATATAGCAATCAGCCCCAGCATTTT
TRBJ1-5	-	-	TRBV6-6	CASSLTSNQPQHF	TGTGCCAGCAGCCTGACAAGCAATCAGCCCCAGCATTTT
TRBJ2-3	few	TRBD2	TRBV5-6	CASSFVETSFTDTQYF	TGTGCCAGCAGCTTTGTTGAGACTAGCTTCACAGATACGCAGTATTTT
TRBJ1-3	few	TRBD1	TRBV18	CASSQDRGPGNTIYF	TGTGCCAGCTCACAGGACAGGGGGCCTGGAAACACCATATATTTT
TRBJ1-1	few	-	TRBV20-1	CSPSQNTEAFF	TGCAGCCCGTCCCAGAACACTGAAGCTTTCTTT
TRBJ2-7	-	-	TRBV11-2	CASSPLGGSTAYEQYF	TGTGCCAGCAGCCCCCTTGGGGGGTCGACCGCCTACGAGCAGTACTTC
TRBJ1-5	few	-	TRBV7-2	CASGGGAGNQPQHF	TGTGCCAGCGGCGGGGGGGCTGGCAATCAGCCCCAGCATTTT
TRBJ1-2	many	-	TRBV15	CATSRGRQGIYTF	TGTGCCACCAGCAGAGGACGGCAGGGGATCTACACCTTC
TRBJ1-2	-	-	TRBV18	CTSSPQGVENYGYTF	TGTACCAGCTCACCACAGGGAGTTGAAAACTATGGCTACACCTTC
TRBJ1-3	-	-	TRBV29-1	CSVSIGGSGTIYF	TGCAGCGTTTCCATTGGAGGTTCAGGCACCATATATTTT
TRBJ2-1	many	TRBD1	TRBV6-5	CASSSGPAGTGLYNEQFF	TGTGCCAGCAGTTCCGGTCCTGCCGGGACAGGGCTTTACAATGAGCAGTTCTTC
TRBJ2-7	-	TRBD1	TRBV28	CASRFGQALSYEQYF	TGTGCCAGCAGATTCGGACAGGCCCTCTCCTACGAGCAGTACTTC
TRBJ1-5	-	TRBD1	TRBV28	CASSFSFAGTGDEDQPQHF	TGTGCCAGCAGTTTCAGCTTCGCCGGGACAGGTGACGAAGATCAGCCCCAGCATTTT
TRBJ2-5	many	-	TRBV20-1	CSADTGRETQYF	TGCAGTGCTGATACAGGACGGGAGACCCAGTACTTC
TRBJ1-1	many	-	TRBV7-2	CASTPGVTTEAFF	TGTGCCAGCACCCCTGGCGTGACCACTGAAGCTTTCTTT
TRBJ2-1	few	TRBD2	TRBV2	CASSEEAGENNEQFF	TGTGCCAGCAGTGAGGAAGCGGGAGAAAACAATGAGCAGTTCTTC
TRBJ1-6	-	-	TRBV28	CASTARAWGSYNSPLHF	TGTGCCAGCACTGCCCGTGCGTGGGGCTCCTATAATTCACCCCTCCACTTT
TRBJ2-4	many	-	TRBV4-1	CASSHARGMEAKNIQYF	TGCGCCAGCAGCCATGCCCGTGGGATGGAAGCCAAAAACATTCAGTACTTC
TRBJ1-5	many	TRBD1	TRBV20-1	CSARKGAGGEQPQHF	TGCAGTGCTAGAAAGGGGGCAGGGGGAGAACAGCCCCAGCATTTT
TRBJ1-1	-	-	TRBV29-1	CSVGRLMNTEAFF	TGCAGCGTTGGACGACTCATGAACACTGAAGCTTTCTTT
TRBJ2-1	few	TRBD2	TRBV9	CASSVSSGRANEQFF	TGTGCCAGCAGCGTAAGTAGCGGGAGGGCGAATGAGCAGTTCTTC
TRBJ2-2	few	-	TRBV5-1	CASSERSFQNTGELFF	TGCGCCAGCTCCGAGCGGAGCTTTCAGAACACCGGGGAGCTGTTTTTT
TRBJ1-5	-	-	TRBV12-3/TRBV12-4	CASSLGTWYDQPQHF	TGTGCCAGCAGTTTGGGTACATGGTATGACCAGCCCCAGCATTTT
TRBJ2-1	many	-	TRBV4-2	CASSQEVAVSSYNEQFF	TGTGCCAGCAGCCAAGAGGTAGCGGTGAGCTCCTACAATGAGCAGTTCTTC
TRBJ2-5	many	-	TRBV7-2	CASNRLVEETQYF	TGTGCCAGCAATCGACTAGTCGAGGAGACCCAGTACTTC
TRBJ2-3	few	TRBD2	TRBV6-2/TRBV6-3	CASSYRAGLAEKDTQYF	TGTGCCAGCAGTTACAGAGCAGGACTAGCGGAAAAAGATACGCAGTATTTT
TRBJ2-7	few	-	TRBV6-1	CASSEPGRAPYEQYF	TGTGCCAGCAGTGAACCCGGGCGGGCCCCCTACGAGCAGTACTTC
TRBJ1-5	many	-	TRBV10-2	CASTNRDNQPQHF	TGCGCCAGTACCAACAGGGACAATCAGCCCCAGCATTTT
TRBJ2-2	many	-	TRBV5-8	CASSLRFRGRTGELFF	TGTGCCAGCAGCTTGCGATTCCGGGGGAGGACCGGGGAGCTGTTTTTT
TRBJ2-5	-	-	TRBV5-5	CASSFLPEEETQYF	TGTGCCAGCAGCTTTCTGCCGGAGGAGGAGACCCAGTACTTC
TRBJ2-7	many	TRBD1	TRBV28	CASRIGGSSYEQYF	TGTGCCAGCAGAATAGGGGGCAGCTCCTACGAGCAGTACTTC
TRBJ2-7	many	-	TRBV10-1	CASYPQLRARPLSEQYF	TGCGCCAGCTACCCACAGTTGAGGGCCCGACCCTTATCCGAGCAGTACTTC
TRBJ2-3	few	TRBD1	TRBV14	CASSQESTGGFTDTQYF	TGTGCCAGCAGCCAAGAATCGACAGGGGGCTTTACAGATACGCAGTATTTT
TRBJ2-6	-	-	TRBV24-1	CATSASGDSGANVLTF	TGTGCCACCAGTGCCTCAGGGGACTCTGGGGCCAACGTCCTGACTTTC
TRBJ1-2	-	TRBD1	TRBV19	CASSIVDRGPSRRGYTF	TGTGCCAGTAGTATCGTGGACAGGGGCCCCTCTCGGCGTGGCTACACCTTC
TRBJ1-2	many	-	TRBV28	CASSLSAGNGYTF	TGTGCCAGCAGTTTAAGTGCTGGGAACGGCTACACCTTC
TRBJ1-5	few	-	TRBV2	CASSEAGTLNQPQHF	TGTGCCAGCAGTGAAGCTGGGACACTAAATCAGCCCCAGCATTTT
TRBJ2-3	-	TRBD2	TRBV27	CASSLQRGRTDTQYF	TGTGCCAGCAGTTTGCAGCGGGGTAGAACAGATACGCAGTATTTT
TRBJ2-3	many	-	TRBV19	CASSTHQGGSPSTDTQYF	TGTGCCAGTAGTACTCATCAGGGCGGCAGTCCTAGCACAGATACGCAGTATTTT
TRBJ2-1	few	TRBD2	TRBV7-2	CASSLAFSGTTYNEQFF	TGTGCCAGCAGCTTAGCCTTTTCGGGGACTACCTACAATGAGCAGTTCTTC
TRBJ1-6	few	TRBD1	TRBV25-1	CASSRDRGDSPLHF	TGTGCCAGCAGCCGGGACAGGGGGGATTCACCCCTCCACTTT
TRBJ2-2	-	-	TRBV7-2	CASTRSLGASNTGELFF	TGTGCCAGCACCCGCTCTCTGGGGGCGAGTAACACCGGGGAGCTGTTTTTT